Each of the 22 T cell receptor beta chains below was sequenced from the same sample in a study of blood T cell repertoires in COVID-19. Sequenced by immunoSEQ multiplex PCR; TCRdb stores in-frame clones only, minus some. The sample has about 260,000 clones; over 75% are singletons. Sequencing used peripheral blood. Receptors were obtained from a woman aged 50 to 60 with acute or convalescent COVID-19.

V is TRBV19 and J is TRBJ2-4; 8 nucleotides match TRBD2. This CDR3 is built from 15 residues. Per the germline V gene, CDR1 is LNHDA and CDR2 is SQIVND (reference sequence). After removal of 7 bases from V and 2 bases from J, the junction contained 7 bases not matched to a gene. The CDR3 DNA sequence: TGTGCCAGTAATCCGGGAGGGGGTTCCAAAAACATTCAGTACTTC. Translating it yields CASNPGGGSKNIQYF.

This chain's CDR3 is CASSPSRGGGNTIYF. The CDR3 region has the DNA TGTGCCAGCTCACCATCCAGGGGCGGAGGAAACACCATATATTTT. The chain combines TRBV18 with TRBJ1-3; TRBD1 might be the D (6 bases). The germline V gene has CDR1 KGHSH and CDR2 LQKENI. The germline V and J ends were trimmed by 2 bases and 4 bases, with 12 bases remaining between them. The CDR3 totals 15 residues.

This chain links TRBV5-1 with TRBJ1-1, with TRBD1 as a possible D gene (6 bases). V shed 0 bases and J shed 8 bases, with 8 bases lying between them. The germline CDR1 and CDR2 sequences are SGHRS and YFSETQ. The CDR3 contains 12 residues. The chain's CDR3 is CASSLVTGEAFF. The CDR3 nucleotides are TGCGCCAGCAGCTTGGTTACAGGGGAAGCTTTCTTT.

The chain joins TRBV19 to TRBJ1-5, with 9 bases lining up with TRBD1. The germline V gene encodes CDR1 LNHDA and CDR2 SQIVND (reference sequence). The CDR3 spans 16 residues. J was trimmed by 6 bases and V by 4 bases; bases with no gene match: 10. The CDR3, as DNA: TGTGCCAGTAGTAACTCCGGGACAGGGTCAGGTCAGCCCCAGCATTTT. Translated, it gives CASSNSGTGSGQPQHF. The whole variable domain, remainder taken from reference TRBV19 and TRBJ1-5, is DGGITQSPKYLFRKEGQNVTLSCEQNLNHDAMYWYRQDPGQGLRLIYYSQIVNDFQKGDIAEGYSVSREKKESFPLTVTSAQKNPTAFYLCASSNSGTGSGQPQHFGDGTRLSIL.

The chain joins TRBV9 to TRBJ2-1; tentative D call: TRBD2 (6 bases). The germline V and J ends were trimmed by 2 bases and 1 base, with 7 bases remaining between them. CDR1 is SGDLS and CDR2 is YYNGEE in the germline V gene. The CDR3 loop spans 14 amino acids. The CDR3 DNA is TGTGCCAGCAGCGTCGGGGGATCCTACAATGAGCAGTTCTTC. This encodes CASSVGGSYNEQFF.

The chain is built from TRBV2 and TRBJ1-2, with 9 nucleotides matching TRBD1. The CDR3 is made up of 15 amino acids. Losses at the gene ends were 6 bases for V and 5 bases for J; bases not matched to a gene: 10. Germline V gene lookup returns CDR1 SNHLY and CDR2 FYNNEI. The CDR3, as DNA: TGTGCCAGCAGGGAACCTAACAGGGGGCTGTATGGCTACACCTTC. Translated: CASREPNRGLYGYTF.

This clone has just one count. This chain joins TRBV7-2 and TRBJ2-1, with D tentatively TRBD2 (5 bases). V lost 5 bases, J lost 0 bases, and 14 bases lay in between. Germline V lookup: CDR1 SGHTA, CDR2 FQGNSA. The CDR3 spans 16 residues. The CDR3 region is CASSLRTGSSYNEQFF. The CDR3 nucleotides read TGTGCCAGCAGCCTAAGGACTGGGAGCTCCTACAATGAGCAGTTCTTC.

This clone has more than one count but fewer than ten. The J gene is TRBJ2-3, the V gene TRBV28; D might be TRBD2 (6 bases). The CDR3 is made up of 15 amino acids. V was trimmed by 3 bases and J by 4 bases, leaving 14 bases between them. CDR1 and CDR2 (germline): MDHEN, SYDVKM. DNA for the CDR3: TGTGCCAGCAGTTTTGCGGGGCGGGTGGCAGATACGCAGTATTTT. Translated: CASSFAGRVADTQYF. The full variable domain, completed using reference TRBV28 and TRBJ2-3, is DVKVTQSSRYLVKRTGEKVFLECVQDMDHENMFWYRQDPGLGLRLIYFSYDVKMKEKGDIPEGYSVSREKKERFSLILESASTNQTSMYLCASSFAGRVADTQYFGPGTRLTVL.

This chain links TRBV7-2 with TRBJ1-2; unclear D gene. This CDR3 contains 15 residues. Trimming removed 5 bases at V and 0 bases at J, with 13 bases between. The germline gives CDR1 SGHTA, CDR2 FQGNSA. CDR3 DNA sequence: TGTGCCAGCAGCCTGATCGGACTAACTAACTATGGCTACACCTTC. Its protein is CASSLIGLTNYGYTF.

The chain combines TRBV28 with TRBJ1-6; 9 positions match TRBD1. J gave up 8 bases and V 7 bases, and 9 bases lay outside the gene matches. CDR3 length: 15 residues. Germline V lookup: CDR1 MDHEN, CDR2 SYDVKM. CDR3: CASTFGTGRHSPLHF. CDR3 bases: TGTGCCAGCACATTTGGGACAGGGCGGCATTCACCCCTCCACTTT.

This chain joins TRBV30 and TRBJ1-5; 8 nucleotides agree with TRBD1. V dropped 0 bases and J dropped 7; count of bases not matched to a gene: 2. The CDR3 covers 13 residues. CDR1 GTSNPN and CDR2 SVGIG come from the germline V gene (reference sequence). CDR3 residues: CAWSVQGEQPQHF. DNA of the CDR3: TGTGCCTGGAGTGTACAGGGGGAACAGCCCCAGCATTTT.

This rearrangement joins TRBV19 to TRBJ2-4; TRBD1 is a possible D gene (6 bases). Germline V gene data show CDR1 as LNHDA and CDR2 as SQIVND (reference sequence). Trimming pared 6 bases from V and 1 base from J, leaving 13 bases between. The length of the CDR3 is 15 residues. DNA for the CDR3: TGTGCCAGTAGCCCTCGAAGGGGGGCCAAAAACATTCAGTACTTC. Residues: CASSPRRGAKNIQYF.

The chain combines TRBV29-1 with TRBJ1-4, with D hard to call. Trimming cost V 0 bases and J 6 bases, with 5 bases left between them. Germline-derived CDR1 and CDR2 are SQVTM and ANQGSEA. The CDR3 totals 12 residues. The CDR3 DNA follows: TGCAGCGTTGAAGAACCAGATGAAAAACTGTTTTTT. It translates to CSVEEPDEKLFF.

The chain joins TRBV7-2 to TRBJ2-7; D remains unclear. The germline CDR1 and CDR2 sequences are SGHTA and FQGNSA. The CDR3 contains 13 residues. V was shortened by 1 base and J by 8 bases, with 12 bases between the two germline ends. The CDR3: CASSLGWALKQYF. For the CDR3, the DNA is TGTGCCAGCAGCTTAGGGTGGGCTCTAAAGCAGTACTTC. Full variable domain (missing parts from reference TRBV7-2 and TRBJ2-7): GAGVSQSPSNKVTEKGKDVELRCDPISGHTALYWYRQSLGQGLEFLIYFQGNSAPDKSGLPSDRFSAERTGGSVSTLTIQRTQQEDSAVYLCASSLGWALKQYFGPGTRLTVT.

J is TRBJ2-1 and V is TRBV6-1, with TRBD2 identical over 10 bases. Germline CDR1 MNHNS, CDR2 SASEGT. CDR3 length: 16 amino acids. J was trimmed by 7 bases and V by 3 bases; bases with no gene match: 9. CDR3 bases: TGTGCCAGCAGTGATCGCTCTAGCGGGAGAGTAAATGAGCAGTTCTTC. Protein sequence: CASSDRSSGRVNEQFF.

The chain joins TRBV7-2 to TRBJ1-2; the D gene is possibly TRBD1 (5 bases). The V end was cut by 5 bases, the J end by 2 bases, with 9 bases between. The CDR3 consists of 13 residues. The V gene's germline CDR1 is SGHTA and CDR2 FQGNSA. The CDR3 coding sequence is TGTGCCAGCAGCCCCGACAGAAACTATGGCTACACCTTC. It translates to CASSPDRNYGYTF.

The chain has TRBV29-1 and TRBJ2-1; 11 bases match TRBD1. The CDR3 has 14 residues. The germline CDR1 and CDR2 sequences are SQVTM and ANQGSEA. J was trimmed by 2 bases and V by 7 bases; bases with no gene match: 4. In DNA, the CDR3 is TGCAGCGGTAGGACAGGGGGCGCCTACAATGAGCAGTTCTTC. It encodes CSGRTGGAYNEQFF.

As regards this clone: This sample also contains other DNA sequences that code for the same CDR3. The chain joins TRBV28 to TRBJ2-7; D perhaps matches TRBD2 (6 bases). V was shortened by 3 bases and J by 3 bases, with 15 bases between the two germline ends. CDR1 is MDHEN, CDR2 SYDVKM, per germline. The CDR3 loop spans 15 amino acids. The CDR3 sequence is CASSFSGTGSYEQYF. The CDR3 DNA is TGTGCCAGCAGTTTTTCCGGGACTGGCAGCTACGAGCAGTACTTC.

This clone was recorded only once. This rearrangement joins TRBV28 to TRBJ2-5; 8 bases map to TRBD2. CDR3 length: 16 residues. CDR1 and CDR2 (germline): MDHEN, SYDVKM. The V and J ends lost 6 bases and 5 bases, in that order; junction bases with no gene match: 14. This chain's CDR3 is CASSSPGGRARETQYF. Written as DNA, the CDR3 is TGTGCCAGCAGCTCCCCGGGGGGGAGGGCCCGTGAGACCCAGTACTTC.

The chain recombines TRBV11-2 with TRBJ2-3; possibly TRBD2 for D (5 bases). The V end lost 5 bases, the J end lost 3 bases, and 18 bases lay between the germline ends. The CDR3 runs 16 residues. CDR1 is SGHAT and CDR2 is FQNNGV in the germline V gene. This chain's CDR3 is CASSPPAGEDTDTQYF. In DNA, the CDR3 is TGTGCCAGCAGCCCCCCGGCGGGTGAGGATACAGATACGCAGTATTTT.

This clone showed up just once. The chain has TRBV6-1 and TRBJ1-2; D ambiguous. Germline V gene sequence: CDR1 MNHNS, CDR2 SASEGT. V shed 1 base and J shed 1 base, with 19 bases lying between them. This CDR3 is built from 18 residues. The CDR3 DNA reads as TGTGCCAGCAGTGAAGTAATCGGGGAGACACCATATAACTATGGCTACACCTTC. This codes for CASSEVIGETPYNYGYTF.

DNA of the CDR3: TGTGCCCTCGGACAGGGAGGGAATCAGCCCCAGCATTTT. This translates into CALGQGGNQPQHF. V is TRBV30 and J is TRBJ1-5; 8 bases are shared with TRBD1. V lost 8 bases and J lost 4; bases outside the gene matches: 7. This CDR3 is built from 13 residues. The germline V gene has CDR1 GTSNPN and CDR2 SVGIG (reference sequence).